Following are 25 T cell receptor beta chains from one sample sequenced in a study. Each CDR3 protein gets one entry after TCRdb re-called the 5' RACE reads with MiXCR. The sample includes 4,500 to 5,500 distinct CDR3 sequences, roughly a third of them seen just once. Sequenced input: memory CD4+ T cells sorted from blood. Regarding subset: memory CD4+ T cells, CD4+CD45RO+CD25-. The origin of the receptors is a female donor with breast cancer.

This rearrangement joins TRBV5-1 to TRBJ2-1; 8 bases agree with TRBD2. Germline CDR1 is SGHRS and CDR2 is YFSETQ. Trimming took 1 base from V and 0 from J; bases not matched to a gene: 3. This CDR3 has 16 amino acids. This chain's CDR3 is CASSLTSGLSYNEQFF. The CDR3 DNA is TGCGCCAGCAGCTTGACTAGCGGACTCTCCTACAATGAGCAGTTCTTC.

This clonotype has just a few counts. The CDR3 DNA reads TGCAGTGCTCCTTCGGTAACAGGGGGCTACGAGCAGTACTTC. Translated: CSAPSVTGGYEQYF. The V call is TRBV20-1, the J call TRBJ2-7, with TRBD1 matching 8 bases. The V segment lost 5 bases and the J segment 3 bases; nucleotides outside the gene matches: 9. Per the germline V gene, CDR1 is DFQATT and CDR2 is SNEGSKA (reference sequence). The CDR3 totals 14 residues.

The V gene is TRBV6-1, the J gene TRBJ2-1; 11 bases align to TRBD2. The CDR3 runs to 17 residues. Looked up from germline, CDR1 is MNHNS and CDR2 is SASEGT. Germline trimming cut 2 bases from V and 1 base from J; bases unmatched to any gene: 4. The CDR3 loop is CASSERLAGGSYNEQFF. The CDR3, as DNA: TGTGCCAGCAGTGAAAGGCTAGCGGGAGGATCCTACAATGAGCAGTTCTTC.

In this sample, this clonotype turned up many times. The V gene is TRBV24-1, the J gene TRBJ2-1; tentatively, D is TRBD1 (7 bases). V was clipped by 4 bases and J by 0 bases, with 15 bases between them. This CDR3 has 17 amino acids. Germline CDR1 reads KGHDR; CDR2 reads SFDVKD. CDR3 residues: CATSDPGGRSSYNEQFF. For the CDR3, the DNA is TGTGCCACCAGTGACCCAGGGGGGAGGAGCTCCTACAATGAGCAGTTCTTC.

The J gene is TRBJ2-1, the V gene TRBV7-9; 8 nucleotides agree with TRBD2. This CDR3 has 16 residues. Germline V gives CDR1 SEHNR, CDR2 FQNEAQ (reference sequence). Trimming cost V 5 bases and J 4 bases; bases outside gene matches: 10. CDR3 nucleotide sequence: TGTGCCAGCAGCCCCAGGAGAGCGGGAGCGTACAATGAGCAGTTCTTC. Amino acid sequence: CASSPRRAGAYNEQFF.

As for this clonotype: This may come from a read error, since a much larger clone is one base off. This chain uses TRBV5-5 with TRBJ2-7, with a possible D match to TRBD2 (5 bases). CDR3 length: 15 residues. Germline V CDR1 and CDR2: SGHKS, YYEKEE (reference sequence). V was pared by 1 base and J by 2 bases, with 13 bases between. The CDR3 loop reads CASSLLGGRAYEQYF. CDR3 sequence (DNA): TGTGCCAGCAGCTTGTTAGGCGGGCGGGCCTACGAGCAGTACTTC.

A word on this clonotype: The conserved phenylalanine or tryptophan normally closing the CDR3 is absent here, so this likely arose from a read error. This chain uses TRBV2 with TRBJ1-3; maybe TRBD1 (6 bases). The CDR3 extends over 16 amino acids. CDR1 and CDR2 (germline): SNHLY, FYNNEI. Trimming stripped 2 bases from V and 6 bases from J, with 17 bases between. The DNA for the CDR3 is TGTGCCAGCAGTGAACGAGGGGGGTTCTCCGCAAACACCATATATCTT. Its protein is CASSERGGFSANTIYL.

In the case of this clonotype: A much larger clone sits a single nucleotide away, making a read error possible. V usage is TRBV28 and J usage is TRBJ2-5, with a possible D match to TRBD2 (5 bases). Looked up from germline, CDR1 is MDHEN and CDR2 is SYDVKM. The CDR3 loop spans 11 amino acids. Written as DNA, the CDR3 is TGTGCCAGCAGCGCAAGGGAGACCCAGCACTTC. Translated: CASSARETQHF.

This chain joins TRBV6-5 and TRBJ1-4, with 11 bases lining up with TRBD1. Unmatched junction bases numbered 4, after V lost 6 bases and J lost 7 bases. The CDR3 is 14 amino acids. From germline, CDR1 is MNHEY and CDR2 SVGAGI. CDR3 sequence (DNA): TGTGCCAGCAGGCCCGGGACAGGGGGTGAAAAACTGTTTTTT. This codes for CASRPGTGGEKLFF.

As for this clonotype: A read error may account for a junction end that differs from germline. CDR3 bases: TGTCCCAGCAGTACACCCTGGGAACTAGCGGGAAACTCTGGGGCCAACGTCCTGACTTTC. Translating gives CPSSTPWELAGNSGANVLTF. The chain links TRBV6-5 to TRBJ2-6, with 10 positions matching TRBD2. The CDR3 runs to 20 residues. CDR1 and CDR2 (germline): MNHEY, SVGAGI.

In DNA form, the CDR3 reads TGCAGTTCCGTAGCGGGAGGGCGAAATGAGCAGTTCTTC. It translates to CSSVAGGRNEQFF. The V call is TRBV20-1, the J call TRBJ2-1; 11 bases fit TRBD2. Germline V CDR1 and CDR2: DFQATT, SNEGSKA (reference sequence). The V segment lost 8 bases and the J segment 7 bases; nucleotides outside the gene matches: 7. This CDR3 is 13 amino acids long.

The rearrangement joins TRBV20-1 to TRBJ2-7; TRBD2 matches at 12 bases. Trimming removed 1 base from V and 7 bases from J; junction bases left unmatched: 5. Germline CDR1 reads DFQATT; CDR2 reads SNEGSKA (reference sequence). CDR3 length equals 14 residues. The CDR3 region has the DNA TGCAGTGCTAGAGTACTAGCGGGAGGCAGGGAGCAGTACTTC. Protein product: CSARVLAGGREQYF.

This clonotype was detected ten times or more. The rearrangement joins TRBV14 to TRBJ2-7, with 10 bases identical to TRBD1. CDR3 length: 15 residues. Germline V lookup: CDR1 SGHDN, CDR2 FVKESK. The junction had 2 bases not matched to a gene; V was cut back by 2 bases and J by 1 base. The CDR3 sequence is CASSQWGQGSYEQYF. As DNA, the CDR3 is TGTGCCAGCAGCCAATGGGGACAGGGGTCCTACGAGCAGTACTTC.

Worth noting for this clonotype: At one boundary the junction diverges from the germline segment, which might be a read error. The chain employs TRBV4-1 and TRBJ1-1, with 7 positions matching TRBD1. The germline gives CDR1 MGHRA, CDR2 YSYEKL. The CDR3 loop spans 14 amino acids. In DNA form, the CDR3 reads TGCGCCAGCGGCCAACGGGACAGATACACTGAAGCTTCCTTT. This translates into CASGQRDRYTEASF.

This clonotype ranks as medium-sized. The rearrangement joins TRBV25-1 to TRBJ2-7; 13 positions agree with TRBD2. The CDR3 has 14 residues. With V trimmed by 6 bases and J by 5 bases, 4 bases remained unmatched. CDR1 and CDR2 (germline): MGHDK, SYGVNS. The CDR3 protein is CASRGLAGSNEQYF. The DNA of the CDR3 is TGTGCCAGCAGGGGACTAGCGGGGTCCAACGAGCAGTACTTC.

The chain couples TRBV5-1 to TRBJ2-7; 12 nucleotides match TRBD1. CDR3 length: 15 amino acids. V lost 3 bases to trimming and J lost 2 bases; unmatched junction nucleotides: 3. The germline V gene has CDR1 SGHRS and CDR2 YFSETQ. CDR3 coding DNA: TGCGCCAGCAGCTACGGGACAGGGGGCCCCTACGAGCAGTACTTC. It yields the protein CASSYGTGGPYEQYF.

The J gene is TRBJ1-1, the V gene TRBV5-1, with a possible D match to TRBD1 (6 bases). Germline V gene data show CDR1 as SGHRS and CDR2 as YFSETQ. V was clipped by 1 base and J by 2 bases, with 21 bases between them. CDR3 length: 18 residues. The CDR3: CASSLTARGAIRNTEAFF. DNA for the CDR3: TGCGCCAGCAGCTTGACCGCACGGGGGGCAATAAGAAACACTGAAGCTTTCTTT. The complete variable domain, with remaining parts taken from reference TRBV5-1 and TRBJ1-1, reads KAGVTQTPRYLIKTRGQQVTLSCSPISGHRSVSWYQQTPGQGLQFLFEYFSETQRNKGNFPGRFSGRQFSNSRSEMNVSTLELGDSALYLCASSLTARGAIRNTEAFFGQGTRLTVV.

This clonotype has more than one count but fewer than ten. V usage is TRBV7-2 and J usage is TRBJ2-7; no clear D. Looked up from germline, CDR1 is SGHTA and CDR2 is FQGNSA. V shed 2 bases and J shed 2 bases, with 7 bases lying between them. This CDR3 has 13 amino acids. The CDR3 sequence: CASSLFETYEQYF. CDR3 in DNA: TGTGCCAGCAGCTTATTCGAGACCTACGAGCAGTACTTC.

As concerns this clonotype: This CDR3 fails to terminate in the conserved phenylalanine or tryptophan, so it likely reflects a read error. V usage is TRBV12-3 or TRBV12-4 and J usage is TRBJ1-5; TRBD1 might be the D (5 bases). The V gene lost 3 bases and the J gene lost 6 bases, with 9 bases spanning the gap. CDR3 size: 13 residues. Here the CDR3 DNA reads TGTGCCAGCAGTTTCGACAGACTTCAGCCCCAGCATTCT. Encoded protein: CASSFDRLQPQHS.

This chain links TRBV4-1 with TRBJ1-5, with D unclear. CDR1 is MGHRA, CDR2 YSYEKL, per germline. Trimming took 0 bases from V and 4 from J, leaving 10 bases between them. The CDR3 runs 15 residues. The CDR3 here is CASSQEARTNQPQHF. The CDR3 DNA sequence: TGCGCCAGCAGCCAAGAGGCCAGGACTAATCAGCCCCAGCATTTT.

This clonotype is labeled as medium-sized (0.01 to 0.1%). The chain carries TRBV30 and TRBJ1-5; D is unresolved. The CDR3 runs 15 residues. V was shortened by 3 bases and J by 3 bases, with 15 bases between the two germline ends. Germline V gives CDR1 GTSNPN, CDR2 SVGIG (reference sequence). The chain's CDR3 is CAWRPGRWNNQPQHF. Here the CDR3 DNA reads TGTGCCTGGAGACCAGGACGGTGGAACAATCAGCCCCAGCATTTT.

This clonotype came up once. The chain is built from TRBV9 and TRBJ1-3; D is undetermined. V lost 0 bases and J 0 bases, leaving 7 bases between the germline ends. Germline values: CDR1 SGDLS, CDR2 YYNGEE. This CDR3 has 15 residues. CDR3 DNA sequence: TGTGCCAGCAGCGTAGGAAGATACTCTGGAAACACCATATATTTT. Its protein is CASSVGRYSGNTIYF.

This clonotype has at least ten counts. The chain has TRBV12-2 and TRBJ1-1; the table's D call of TRBD1 was not tested on the DNA. TRBV12-2 is a recognized pseudogene. This CDR3 has 16 residues. The CDR3: CASRGGDSHWNTEAFF. As DNA, the CDR3 is TGTGCAAGTCGCGGGGGGGACAGCCACTGGAACACTGAAGCTTTCTTT.

About this clonotype itself: The conserved closing phenylalanine or tryptophan is absent in this CDR3, likely reflecting a read error. The DNA is omitted, as the CDR3 cannot be located on it reliably, and the CDR3 follows TCRdb's listing. This chain links TRBV12-2 with TRBJ1-1. TRBV12-2 is an annotated pseudogene. The CDR3 is 16 amino acids in total, end residues counted. The CDR3 is CASRGGDSHWNTEAFI.

This clonotype was seen at least ten times. This could be a read error, since a much larger clone is one nucleotide away. The V gene is TRBV5-1, the J gene TRBJ2-3, with TRBD2 identical over 14 bases. The CDR3 extends over 17 amino acids. The J segment lost 4 bases and the V segment lost 2 bases, leaving 6 bases of the junction unmatched. CDR1 and CDR2 from the germline V gene are SGHRS and YFSETQ. The CDR3 DNA follows: TGCGCCAGCAGCTTCGGGACTAGCGGGAGAGTGCCAGATACGCAGTATTTT. Translation: CASSFGTSGRVPDTQYF.